These T cell receptor beta chains were read from a single sample in a study of blood T cell repertoires in COVID-19. Sequencing was performed with immunoSEQ multiplex PCR; in TCRdb, only in-frame clones are kept and a portion is missing. The sample holds approximately 260,000 clones, approximately 79% seen once. The sample was peripheral blood. The origin of the receptors is a woman between 40 and 55 years old with active or convalescent COVID-19. Both conserved end residues are part of each CDR3. The D gene is left open where the match is weak. Part of the rows lack a size; the others show once, few, many or a class for expanded clones.

cdr3_length	d_call	v_call	j_call	clone_size	cdr3_nt	cdr3_aa
12	-	TRBV11-1	TRBJ2-5	few	TGTGCCAGCAGCTTAGCCAGTCGGACCCAGTACTTC	CASSLASRTQYF
13	-	TRBV30	TRBJ1-2	-	TGTGCCTGGAGTGTTTCTATAAACTATGGCTACACCTTC	CAWSVSINYGYTF
14	-	TRBV5-6	TRBJ1-6	-	TGTGCCAGCACCCTAGGTCAGATTAATTCACCCCTCCACTTT	CASTLGQINSPLHF
15	-	TRBV6-5	TRBJ1-6	few	TGTGCCAGCCTTACGATCAGGGAAGAGATATCACCCCTCCACTTT	CASLTIREEISPLHF
16	TRBD1	TRBV7-6	TRBJ1-4	few	TGTGCCAGCAGCCAAGGGACAGGTCAAGGGAATGAAAAACTGTTTTTT	CASSQGTGQGNEKLFF
16	-	TRBV9	TRBJ2-3	-	TGTGCCAGCAGCTTATGGGGAGGGGGTGGCGCAGATACGCAGTATTTT	CASSLWGGGGADTQYF
16	TRBD2	TRBV5-1	TRBJ2-1	-	TGCGCCAGCAATTTAGCGGGGGGCGCACGAACGGGTGAGCAGTTCTTC	CASNLAGGARTGEQFF
13	-	TRBV23-1	TRBJ1-1	-	TGCGCCAGCCAAACTAAGGAGGACACTGAAGCTTTCTTT	CASQTKEDTEAFF
16	-	TRBV6-5	TRBJ1-1	-	TGTGCCAGCAGTTACGGTCCAGGGTGGCCCAACACTGAAGCTTTCTTT	CASSYGPGWPNTEAFF
11	-	TRBV5-1	TRBJ2-5	-	TGCGCCAGCAGGTTCGAGGAGACCCAGTACTTC	CASRFEETQYF
15	TRBD2	TRBV7-7	TRBJ2-1	-	TGTGCTAGCAGCTTAGACGGGGGGGCCTACAATGAGCAGTTCTTC	CASSLDGGAYNEQFF
11	TRBD2	TRBV20-1	TRBJ2-1	few	TGCAGTGCTAGAGCCGGACTAGAGGTGTTCTTC	CSARAGLEVFF
12	-	TRBV6-5	TRBJ1-1	few	TGTGCCAGCAGTACAATGAACACTGAAGCTTTCTTT	CASSTMNTEAFF
14	-	TRBV24-1	TRBJ1-3	-	TGTGCCACCTCCCCCGGGGGATTTGGAAACACCATATATTTT	CATSPGGFGNTIYF
14	-	TRBV18	TRBJ1-3	-	TGTGCCAGCTCACCCGGACAGTCTGCGGACACCATATATTTT	CASSPGQSADTIYF
15	TRBD2	TRBV7-3	TRBJ2-5	once	TGTGCCAGCAGCTTAACTAGCGGGGGTGTTGAGACCCAGTACTTC	CASSLTSGGVETQYF
14	-	TRBV11-2	TRBJ2-1	-	TGTGCCAGCACCCCGGACAGAGGTAGCAATGAGCAGTTCTTC	CASTPDRGSNEQFF
11	-	TRBV20-1	TRBJ1-1	-	TGCAGTGCTAGTTTCGTTACTGAAGCTTTCTTT	CSASFVTEAFF